The subject of this entry is one T cell receptor (beta chain). Its target is unknown. The data are from a study of vaccination effects on CD4 cells after COVID-19. TCRdb keeps only in-frame clones here, not all; method: immunoSEQ multiplex PCR. This table has about 45,000 clones, 60% to 75% appearing once. After removal of 11 bases from V and 5 bases from J, the junction contained 10 bases not matched to a gene. The germline CDR1 and CDR2 sequences are LNHDA and SQIVND (reference sequence). The CDR3 sequence is 13 residues long. ViraFEST used viral peptide pools to expand antigen-specific CD4+ T cells before sequencing. Isolation of CD4+ T cells took place after more than 9 days of culture. PCR confirmed that the person was infected with SARS-CoV-2 between March and December 2020. Each culture well received about 1.8 million PBMC. These cells were then cultured in IMDM with about 10 IU/ml IL-2 and 7.5 to 10 ug/ml peptides.

The rearrangement joins TRBV19 to TRBJ1-2, with 8 bases lining up with TRBD1. This TCR was recovered from a human donor who had a prior SARS-CoV-2 infection. Sequencing was performed on CD4+ T cells from PBMCs cultured with a peptide pool, taken before COVID-19 vaccination. In nucleotides, the CDR3 is TGTGCCGCTACCCCGGGACAGGCTTATGGCTACACCTTC. Translating it yields CAATPGQAYGYTF. The full variable domain, in which reference TRBV19 and TRBJ1-2 provide the parts outside the CDR3, is DGGITQSPKYLFRKEGQNVTLSCEQNLNHDAMYWYRQDPGQGLRLIYYSQIVNDFQKGDIAEGYSVSREKKESFPLTVTSAQKNPTAFYLCAATPGQAYGYTFGSGTRLTVV.